This TCR beta chain comes out of a study of blood T cell repertoires in COVID-19. Enrollees, about 18 to 90 years old, lived in approximately 25 US areas. Libraries were prepared by immunoSEQ multiplex PCR; TCRdb keeps only in-frame clonotypes and omits some of them. The sample has about 220,000 clones; around 88% are singletons. This clone has just a few counts. The receptor's source is a woman aged 45-59 years with acute COVID-19. Sequenced input: PBMCs or T cells enriched from blood (not recorded which).

CDR3 sequence: CASGGSSGNYNEQFF. In DNA form, the CDR3 reads TGTGCCAGCGGGGGGTCTAGCGGAAACTACAATGAGCAGTTCTTC. This sequence joins TRBV7-9 and TRBJ2-1; 7 bases map to TRBD2. Germline trimming cut 8 bases from V and 3 bases from J; bases unmatched to any gene: 10. Per germline, CDR1 SEHNR and CDR2 FQNEAQ (reference sequence). The CDR3 runs 15 residues. Combining the CDR3 with reference TRBV7-9 and TRBJ2-1 gives the whole variable domain DTGVSQNPRHKITKRGQNVTFRCDPISEHNRLYWYRQTLGQGPEFLTYFQNEAQLEKSRLLSDRFSAERPKGSFSTLEIQRTEQGDSAMYLCASGGSSGNYNEQFFGPGTRLTVL.